This TCR beta chain originates from a study of blood T cell repertoires in COVID-19. Background on the study: Italy, Spain and the United States were the sources of the convalescent and acute COVID-19 samples. T cells, B-cell-depleted T cells, or PBMCs supplied cDNA or gDNA.

In its sample, this clone was seen a few times. The CDR3 totals 12 residues. The germline V gene has CDR1 MDHEN and CDR2 SYDVKM. Unmatched junction bases numbered 11, after V lost 11 bases and J lost 8 bases. How the authors handled the data: Reference gene primer amplification in the assay estimated nucleated cell counts. The repertoire was sequenced with immunoSEQ multiplex PCR; TCRdb's copy has only in-frame clones and lacks some. V and J calls and clone size are those listed in that table; D and trimming were worked out from the DNA. This sample carries about 200,000 clones, around 78% of them seen once, and the ten largest clones take 2.5% to 3%.

Source material: peripheral blood. V is TRBV28 and J is TRBJ1-2; 7 bases fit TRBD1. The clonotype comes from a woman aged 80 or older with active or convalescent COVID-19. The CDR3 sequence is CAGRDSSRGYTF. The CDR3 nucleotides are TGTGCCGGACGGGACAGCTCCCGGGGCTACACCTTC.